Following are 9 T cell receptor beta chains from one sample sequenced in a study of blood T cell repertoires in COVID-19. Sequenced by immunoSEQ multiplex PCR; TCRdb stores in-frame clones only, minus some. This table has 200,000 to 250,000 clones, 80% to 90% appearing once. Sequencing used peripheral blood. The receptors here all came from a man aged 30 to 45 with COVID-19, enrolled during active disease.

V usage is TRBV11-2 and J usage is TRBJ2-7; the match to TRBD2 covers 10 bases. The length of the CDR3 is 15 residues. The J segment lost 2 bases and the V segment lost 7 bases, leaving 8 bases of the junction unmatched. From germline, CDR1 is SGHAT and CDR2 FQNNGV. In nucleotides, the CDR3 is TGTGCCAGCACGCCGGGACTAGCGTTCACCTACGAGCAGTACTTC. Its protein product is CASTPGLAFTYEQYF.

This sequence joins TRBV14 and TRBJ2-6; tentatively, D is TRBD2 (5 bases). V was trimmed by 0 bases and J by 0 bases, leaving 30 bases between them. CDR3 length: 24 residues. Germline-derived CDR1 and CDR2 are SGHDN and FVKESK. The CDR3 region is CASSQDREKVIFSPQSSGANVLTF. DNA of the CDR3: TGTGCCAGCAGCCAAGATAGGGAGAAAGTTATATTTTCCCCCCAGAGCTCTGGGGCCAACGTCCTGACTTTC.

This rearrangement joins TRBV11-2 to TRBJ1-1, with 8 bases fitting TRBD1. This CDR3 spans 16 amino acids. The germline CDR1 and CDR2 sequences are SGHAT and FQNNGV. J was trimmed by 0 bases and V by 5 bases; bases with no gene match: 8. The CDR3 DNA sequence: TGTGCCAGCAGCGCTGGGACAGGCCGTCTGAACACTGAAGCTTTCTTT. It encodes CASSAGTGRLNTEAFF.

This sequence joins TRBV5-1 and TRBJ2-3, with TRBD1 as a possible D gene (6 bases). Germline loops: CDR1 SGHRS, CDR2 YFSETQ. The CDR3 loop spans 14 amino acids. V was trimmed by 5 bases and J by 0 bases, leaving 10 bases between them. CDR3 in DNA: TGCGCCAGCAGGCCCGGACAGAGCACAGATACGCAGTATTTT. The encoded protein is CASRPGQSTDTQYF.

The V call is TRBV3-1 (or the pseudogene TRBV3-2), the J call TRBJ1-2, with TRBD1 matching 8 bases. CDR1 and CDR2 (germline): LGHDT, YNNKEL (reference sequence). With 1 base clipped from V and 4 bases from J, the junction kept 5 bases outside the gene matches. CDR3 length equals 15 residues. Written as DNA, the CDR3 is TGTGCCAGCAGCCAAGTTGACAGGGGAAGCTATGGCTACACCTTC. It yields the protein CASSQVDRGSYGYTF.

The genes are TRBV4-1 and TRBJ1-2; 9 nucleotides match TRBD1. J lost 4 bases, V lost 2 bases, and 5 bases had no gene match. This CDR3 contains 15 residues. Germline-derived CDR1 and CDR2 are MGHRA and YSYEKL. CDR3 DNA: TGCGCCAGCAGCCAAACCGGGACAGGGTCCTATGGCTACACCTTC. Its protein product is CASSQTGTGSYGYTF.

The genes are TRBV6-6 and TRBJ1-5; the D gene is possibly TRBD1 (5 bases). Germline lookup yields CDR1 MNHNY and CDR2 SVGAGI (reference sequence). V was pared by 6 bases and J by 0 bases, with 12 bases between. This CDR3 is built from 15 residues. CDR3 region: CASRTTENSNQPQHF. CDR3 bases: TGTGCCAGCAGGACGACAGAGAATAGCAATCAGCCCCAGCATTTT.

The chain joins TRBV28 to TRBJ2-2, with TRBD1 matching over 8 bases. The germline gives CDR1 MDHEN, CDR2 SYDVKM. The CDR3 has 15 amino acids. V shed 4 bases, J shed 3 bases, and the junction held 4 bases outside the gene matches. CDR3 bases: TGTGCCAGCAGTTCTGGACAGGGTGACACCGGGGAGCTGTTTTTT. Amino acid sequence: CASSSGQGDTGELFF.

Here the CDR3 DNA reads TGTGCCAGCAGGCCCCACGGGTACGGGAACATGAACACTGAAGCTTTCTTT. Its protein is CASRPHGYGNMNTEAFF. The chain carries TRBV2 and TRBJ1-1, with no clear D. Germline CDR1 reads SNHLY; CDR2 reads FYNNEI. The germline V and J ends were trimmed by 6 bases and 0 bases, with 20 bases remaining between them. This CDR3 has 17 amino acids.